What follows are 27 T cell receptor beta chains derived from one specimen sequenced in a study of beta chain features in type 1 diabetes. Study-wide results and caveats: Moderate yet significant TCRB CDR3 shortening was seen in Type 1 diabetes patients in all four CD4+ subsets.

The investigators reverse transcribed all of the isolated RNA, so they sequenced expressed TCRB transcripts. Assay used: immunoSEQ multiplex PCR; TCRdb lists only in-frame clones, some missing. The top ten hold over 0.45% of the sample, which has about 160,000 clones, 6.5% to 10% seen once. Their antigen targets remain unknown. The material sequenced was central memory CD4+ T cells from blood. All receptors come from a woman between 18 and 29 years old with type 1 diabetes.

This clone was observed a few times. In DNA form, the CDR3 reads TGTGCCAGCAGTTCCGGGGGGGTGGCGAACACTGAAGCTTTCTTT. Residues: CASSSGGVANTEAFF. This chain joins TRBV28 and TRBJ1-1; the D gene is possibly TRBD1 (5 bases). Germline values: CDR1 MDHEN, CDR2 SYDVKM. V lost 4 bases to trimming and J lost 1 base, with 13 bases between them. This CDR3 has 15 residues.

Only a few counts were recorded for this clone. This chain links TRBV21-1 with TRBJ2-1; TRBD1, the table's D call, lacks a check against the DNA. TRBV21-1 is given as a pseudogene. This CDR3 is 13 amino acids long. CDR3 sequence: CASSVGGLGEQFF. Written as DNA, the CDR3 is TGTGCCAGCAGCGTTGGGGGCCTCGGGGAGCAGTTCTTC.

V usage is TRBV5-1 and J usage is TRBJ2-1; TRBD2 is a possible D gene (6 bases). Trimming stripped 4 bases from V and 1 base from J, with 12 bases between. This CDR3 is built from 15 residues. The germline V gene encodes CDR1 SGHRS and CDR2 YFSETQ. CDR3 region: CASSGGSNSYNEQFF. The DNA for the CDR3 is TGCGCCAGCAGCGGAGGGAGTAATTCCTACAATGAGCAGTTCTTC.

The chain combines TRBV5-4 with TRBJ2-1; D unclear. The CDR3 loop spans 14 amino acids. V was shortened by 4 bases and J by 7 bases, with 15 bases between the two germline ends. CDR1 SGHNT and CDR2 YYREEE come from the germline V gene (reference sequence). The CDR3 region is CASSTLSVENEQFF. The CDR3, as DNA: TGTGCCAGCAGCACACTATCCGTCGAAAATGAGCAGTTCTTC.

The genes are TRBV18 and TRBJ2-2; 7 bases agree with TRBD1. The V and J ends lost 3 bases and 4 bases, in that order; junction bases with no gene match: 14. The germline gives CDR1 KGHSH, CDR2 LQKENI. The CDR3 runs 18 residues. The CDR3 spells CASSPQNPTGDGTGELFF. In nucleotides, the CDR3 is TGTGCCAGCTCACCGCAAAATCCTACAGGGGACGGCACCGGGGAGCTGTTTTTT.

This clone was recorded at least ten times. This rearrangement joins TRBV29-1 to TRBJ1-2, with unresolved D. V was shortened by 4 bases and J by 3 bases, with 9 bases between the two germline ends. This CDR3 has 12 amino acids. The germline CDR1 and CDR2 sequences are SQVTM and ANQGSEA. The CDR3 sequence: CSVVRVDYGYTF. In nucleotides, the CDR3 is TGCAGCGTTGTACGGGTCGACTATGGCTACACCTTC.

The chain has TRBV6-5 and TRBJ1-5, with D possibly being TRBD1 (5 bases). CDR3 length equals 14 residues. The germline V and J ends were trimmed by 5 bases and 3 bases, with 11 bases remaining between them. CDR1 MNHEY and CDR2 SVGAGI come from the germline V gene. This CDR3 reads CASSIGHFNQPQHF. CDR3 bases: TGTGCCAGCAGTATCGGACACTTCAATCAGCCCCAGCATTTT.

This clone was found a few times. This chain links TRBV7-2 with TRBJ1-6; TRBD1 might be the D (5 bases). V lost 0 bases to trimming and J lost 10 bases, with 19 bases between them. CDR1 is SGHTA and CDR2 is FQGNSA in the germline V gene. CDR3 length equals 17 residues. The CDR3 loop is CASSLAIREGGGSPLHF. The CDR3 nucleotides read TGTGCCAGCAGCTTAGCTATTAGGGAAGGCGGGGGATCACCCCTCCACTTT.

This clone has a handful of counts. The chain is built from TRBV19 and TRBJ2-3; tentatively, D is TRBD2 (7 bases). CDR1 is LNHDA, CDR2 SQIVND, per germline (reference sequence). The CDR3 loop spans 15 amino acids. The V and J ends lost 7 bases and 5 bases respectively, with 19 bases between them. This chain's CDR3 is CASTDRGADGDTQYF. The CDR3 DNA sequence: TGTGCCAGTACGGACCGGGGGGCGGATGGAGATACGCAGTATTTT.

The chain couples TRBV11-2 to TRBJ2-1, with 8 nucleotides matching TRBD2. The CDR3 contains 12 residues. Germline-derived CDR1 and CDR2 are SGHAT and FQNNGV. V trimming: 5 bases; J trimming: 10 bases; junction bases outside the gene matches: 4. As DNA, the CDR3 is TGTGCCAGCAGCCGGACTAGCTTCGAGCAGTTCTTC. It translates to CASSRTSFEQFF.

In its sample, this clone was seen a few times. The chain is built from TRBV30 and TRBJ2-3, with 9 bases aligning to TRBD1. Trimming removed 8 bases from V and 3 bases from J; junction bases left unmatched: 6. This CDR3 is built from 13 residues. CDR1 is GTSNPN, CDR2 SVGIG, per germline (reference sequence). This CDR3 is CAAPGTGTDTQYF. The CDR3, as DNA: TGTGCCGCCCCGGGGACAGGGACAGATACGCAGTATTTT.

The chain combines TRBV2 with TRBJ1-4; the D is unclear. The ends were cut back, 7 bases at V and 8 bases at J, with 17 bases in the middle. CDR1 SNHLY and CDR2 FYNNEI come from the germline V gene. This CDR3 spans 14 amino acids. CDR3 residues: CASTEAVVLEKLFF. The DNA for the CDR3 is TGTGCCAGCACCGAGGCGGTCGTCTTGGAAAAACTGTTTTTT.

This clone was observed a few times. The chain uses TRBV11-2 and TRBJ2-7; 11 positions match TRBD2. J was trimmed by 6 bases and V by 2 bases; bases with no gene match: 0. The germline V gene has CDR1 SGHAT and CDR2 FQNNGV. This CDR3 spans 13 amino acids. CDR3 sequence (DNA): TGTGCCAGCAGCTTACTAGCGGGAGGCGAGCAGTACTTC. Protein product: CASSLLAGGEQYF.

This clone was counted only a few times. The genes are TRBV4-3 and TRBJ2-2, with TRBD2 identical over 15 bases. CDR3 length equals 18 residues. CDR1 and CDR2 from the germline V gene are LGHNA and YSLEER. V gave up 5 bases and J gave up 8 bases; unmatched junction bases: 12. CDR3 sequence reads: CASSDRVGLAGGEGELFF. CDR3 sequence (DNA): TGCGCCAGCAGCGACAGGGTGGGACTAGCGGGAGGAGAAGGGGAGCTGTTTTTT.

This clone has just a few counts. The V gene is TRBV5-6, the J gene TRBJ1-1; D uncertain. Per the germline V gene, CDR1 is SGHDT and CDR2 is YYEEEE. Trimming took 4 bases from V and 4 from J, leaving 11 bases between them. CDR3 length: 13 residues. CDR3 residues: CASSRETGTEAFF. DNA of the CDR3: TGTGCCAGCAGCCGGGAAACGGGCACTGAAGCTTTCTTT.

The rearrangement joins TRBV30 to TRBJ2-5; TRBD1 is a possible D gene (5 bases). The assigned J gene may be wrong: the sequence end matches TRBJ2-7 better. Germline V gives CDR1 GTSNPN, CDR2 SVGIG (reference sequence). The CDR3 totals 15 residues. CDR3 sequence reads: CAWRRWTPDRYEQYF. CDR3 in DNA: TGTGCCTGGAGACGTTGGACACCTGACCGCTACGAGCAGTACTTC.

This clone was seen a few times. This sequence joins TRBV6-6 and TRBJ2-1, with D unresolved. Germline lookup yields CDR1 MNHNY and CDR2 SVGAGI (reference sequence). CDR3 size: 14 residues. V shed 6 bases and J shed 6 bases, with 15 bases lying between them. DNA of the CDR3: TGTGCCAGCAGCCATTCTGCCGGTTTCAATGAGCAGTTCTTC. Translated, it gives CASSHSAGFNEQFF.

This clone has just a few counts. This chain connects TRBV6-4 to TRBJ2-1; D is possibly TRBD1 (6 bases). This CDR3 has 15 amino acids. The V end was cut by 4 bases, the J end by 0 bases, with 10 bases between. Germline-derived CDR1 and CDR2 are MRHNA and SNTAGT. DNA for the CDR3: TGTGCCAGCAGTGCGACAGGCACCTCCTACAATGAGCAGTTCTTC. Protein sequence: CASSATGTSYNEQFF.

In its sample, this clone was seen a few times. Within the sample, other DNA sequences also encode this same CDR3. The chain carries TRBV9 and TRBJ2-6; D may be TRBD1 (5 bases). V was trimmed by 4 bases and J by 0 bases, leaving 11 bases between them. The CDR3 is 16 amino acids. Germline-derived CDR1 and CDR2 are SGDLS and YYNGEE. The CDR3 DNA reads TGTGCCAGCAGCTCAGACAGAAGCTCTGGGGCCAACGTCCTGACTTTC. This sequence encodes CASSSDRSSGANVLTF.

This clone was detected a few times. V and J are TRBV14 and TRBJ1-2; maybe TRBD1 (5 bases). Trimming removed 0 bases at V and 6 bases at J, with 11 bases between. Looked up from germline, CDR1 is SGHDN and CDR2 is FVKESK. The CDR3 is made up of 14 amino acids. CDR3 sequence (DNA): TGTGCCAGCAGCCAAGATCTAGAAGGGGATGGCTACACCTTC. The encoded protein is CASSQDLEGDGYTF.

The rearrangement links TRBV6-4 to TRBJ1-2, with D perhaps matching TRBD1 (5 bases). Looked up from germline, CDR1 is MRHNA and CDR2 is SNTAGT. The CDR3 totals 14 residues. V was trimmed by 6 bases and J by 4 bases, leaving 15 bases between them. For the CDR3, the DNA is TGTGCCAGCAGCCCAGGGATGGGCGGCTATGGCTACACCTTC. It is translated as CASSPGMGGYGYTF.

V gene TRBV4-3 combines with J gene TRBJ2-5, with 7 bases lining up with TRBD2. Trimming cost V 0 bases and J 7 bases; bases outside gene matches: 14. Germline V gene lookup returns CDR1 LGHNA and CDR2 YSLEER. The CDR3 is 17 amino acids. CDR3 protein: CASSQEPRGGVRGTQYF. The CDR3 nucleotides are TGCGCCAGCAGCCAAGAACCCCGCGGGGGAGTGAGGGGGACCCAGTACTTC.

This clone was counted only a few times. The chain links TRBV6-7 to TRBJ2-6; no clear D. TRBV6-7 is known as an ORF, though its function is uncertain. This CDR3 contains 16 residues. The V end was cut by 0 bases, the J end by 1 base, with 7 bases between. For the CDR3, the DNA is TGTGCCAGCAGTTACTCGACGGGTTCTGGGGCCAACGTCCTGACTTTC. Translation: CASSYSTGSGANVLTF.

The J gene is TRBJ1-4, the V gene TRBV30, with D possibly TRBD1 on 5 matching bases. CDR3 length: 13 residues. Deletions cut 3 bases from V and 8 bases from J, with 13 bases between. CDR1 and CDR2 from the germline V gene are GTSNPN and SVGIG (reference sequence). The CDR3: CAWRAQGREKLFF. As DNA, the CDR3 is TGTGCCTGGAGGGCGCAGGGTCGGGAAAAACTGTTTTTT.

This chain links TRBV5-8 with TRBJ2-3, with D possibly TRBD1 on 5 matching bases. V lost 4 bases and J 0 bases, leaving 12 bases between the germline ends. There are 15 residues in the CDR3. CDR1 SGHTS and CDR2 YDEGEE come from the germline V gene. The CDR3 DNA reads as TGTGCCAGCAGCACCCTAGGGGCCAGCACAGATACGCAGTATTTT. This sequence encodes CASSTLGASTDTQYF.

V is TRBV9 and J is TRBJ1-1; 7 bases match TRBD1. Trimming took 4 bases from V and 1 from J; bases not matched to a gene: 7. Per germline, CDR1 SGDLS and CDR2 YYNGEE. This CDR3 contains 15 residues. CDR3 nucleotides: TGTGCCAGCAGCCAAGGGGGCTTCGGGAACACTGAAGCTTTCTTT. Translating it yields CASSQGGFGNTEAFF.

The sample holds a few counts of this clone. The V gene is TRBV19, the J gene TRBJ1-3, with 8 nucleotides matching TRBD1. CDR1 and CDR2 from the germline V gene are LNHDA and SQIVND (reference sequence). This CDR3 is 15 amino acids long. V trimming: 4 bases; J trimming: 9 bases; junction bases outside the gene matches: 11. The CDR3 nucleotides are TGTGCCAGTAGTAGCACCGGGACAGGACACCTCACCATATATTTT. Translating it yields CASSSTGTGHLTIYF.